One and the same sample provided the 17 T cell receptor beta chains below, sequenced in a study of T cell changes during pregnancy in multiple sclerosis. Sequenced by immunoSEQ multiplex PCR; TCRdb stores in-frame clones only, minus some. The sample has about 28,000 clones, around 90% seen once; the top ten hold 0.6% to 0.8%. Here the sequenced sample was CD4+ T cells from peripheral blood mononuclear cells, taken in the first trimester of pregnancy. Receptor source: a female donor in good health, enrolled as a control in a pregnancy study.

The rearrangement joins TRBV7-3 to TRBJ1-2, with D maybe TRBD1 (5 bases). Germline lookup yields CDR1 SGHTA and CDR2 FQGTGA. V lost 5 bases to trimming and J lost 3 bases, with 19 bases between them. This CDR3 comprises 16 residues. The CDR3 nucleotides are TGTGCCAGCAGCCGATCCGGGACGGAGGGAGACTATGGCTACACCTTC. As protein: CASSRSGTEGDYGYTF. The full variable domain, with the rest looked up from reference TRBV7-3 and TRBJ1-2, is GAGVSQTPSNKVTEKGKYVELRCDPISGHTALYWYRQSLGQGPEFLIYFQGTGAADDSGLPNDRFFAVRPEGSVSTLKIQRTERGDSAVYLCASSRSGTEGDYGYTFGSGTRLTVV.

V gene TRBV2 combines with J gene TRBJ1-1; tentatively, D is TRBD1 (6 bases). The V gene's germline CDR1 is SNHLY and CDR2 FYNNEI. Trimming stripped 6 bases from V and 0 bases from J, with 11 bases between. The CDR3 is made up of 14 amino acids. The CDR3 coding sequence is TGTGCCAGCAGGGAGACAGGTTTGAACACTGAAGCTTTCTTT. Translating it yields CASRETGLNTEAFF.

The CDR3 DNA follows: TGCGCCACCAGGGCCAGCTCTGGAAACACCATATATTTT. It codes for CATRASSGNTIYF. This chain connects TRBV5-1 to TRBJ1-3, with D possibly matching TRBD1 (5 bases). This CDR3 is 13 amino acids long. Trimming left V 9 bases short and J 0 bases short, with 10 bases between. Germline CDR1 and CDR2: SGHRS and YFSETQ.

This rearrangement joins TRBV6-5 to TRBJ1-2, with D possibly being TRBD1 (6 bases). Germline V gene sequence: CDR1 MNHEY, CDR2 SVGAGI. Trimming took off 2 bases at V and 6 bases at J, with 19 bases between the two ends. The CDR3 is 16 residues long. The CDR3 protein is CASSYGPGQDADGYTF. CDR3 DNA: TGTGCCAGCAGTTACGGGCCGGGACAAGATGCCGATGGCTACACCTTC.

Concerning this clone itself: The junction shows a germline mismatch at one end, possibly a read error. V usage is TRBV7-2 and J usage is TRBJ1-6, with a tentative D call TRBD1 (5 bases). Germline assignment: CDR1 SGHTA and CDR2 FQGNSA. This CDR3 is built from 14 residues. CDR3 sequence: CASSGDSYHSPLHF. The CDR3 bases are TGTGCCAGCAGCGGTGACAGCTATCATTCACCCCTCCACTTT.

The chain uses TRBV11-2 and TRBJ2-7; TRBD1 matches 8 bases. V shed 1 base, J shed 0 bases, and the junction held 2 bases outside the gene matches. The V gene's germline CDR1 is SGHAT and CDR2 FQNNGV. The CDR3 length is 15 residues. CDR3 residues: CASSLAQGASYEQYF. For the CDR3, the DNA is TGTGCCAGCAGCTTAGCTCAGGGGGCCTCCTACGAGCAGTACTTC.

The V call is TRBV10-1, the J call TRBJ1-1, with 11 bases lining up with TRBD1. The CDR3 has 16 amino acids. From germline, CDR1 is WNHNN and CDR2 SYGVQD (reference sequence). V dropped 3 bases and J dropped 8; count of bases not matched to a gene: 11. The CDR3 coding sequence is TGCGCCAGCAGTGAAGGGACAGGGGGGCCCCTCGGGGAAGCTTTCTTT. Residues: CASSEGTGGPLGEAFF.

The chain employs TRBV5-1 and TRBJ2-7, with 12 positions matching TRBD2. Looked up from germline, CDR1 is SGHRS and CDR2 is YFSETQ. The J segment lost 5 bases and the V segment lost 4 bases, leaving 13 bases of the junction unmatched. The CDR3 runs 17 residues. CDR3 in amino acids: CASSPTAVTSGGNEQYF. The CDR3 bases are TGCGCCAGCAGCCCGACCGCCGTGACTAGCGGGGGCAACGAGCAGTACTTC.

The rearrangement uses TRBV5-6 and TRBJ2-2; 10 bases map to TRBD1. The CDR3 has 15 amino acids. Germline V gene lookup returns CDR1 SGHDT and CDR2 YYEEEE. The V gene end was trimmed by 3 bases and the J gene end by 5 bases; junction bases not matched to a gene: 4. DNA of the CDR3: TGTGCCAGCAGCTCCGGGACAGGGGCGACCGGGGAGCTGTTTTTT. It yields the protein CASSSGTGATGELFF.

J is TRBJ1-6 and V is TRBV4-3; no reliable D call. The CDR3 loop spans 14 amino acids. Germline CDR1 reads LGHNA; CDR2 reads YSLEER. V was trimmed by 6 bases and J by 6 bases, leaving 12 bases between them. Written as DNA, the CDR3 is TGCGCCAGCAGTTACGTCCAGTTTAATTCACCCCTCCACTTT. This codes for CASSYVQFNSPLHF.

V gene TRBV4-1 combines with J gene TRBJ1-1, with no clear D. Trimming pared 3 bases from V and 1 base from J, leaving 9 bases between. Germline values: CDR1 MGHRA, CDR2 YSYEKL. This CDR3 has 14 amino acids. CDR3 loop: CASSHWAGNTEAFF. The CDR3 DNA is TGCGCCAGCAGCCACTGGGCTGGGAACACTGAAGCTTTCTTT.

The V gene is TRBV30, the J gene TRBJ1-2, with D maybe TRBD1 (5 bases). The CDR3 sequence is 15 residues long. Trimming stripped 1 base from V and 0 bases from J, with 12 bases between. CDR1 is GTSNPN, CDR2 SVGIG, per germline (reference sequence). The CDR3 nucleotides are TGTGCCTGGAGTGGAATCAGGGAAGCTAACTATGGCTACACCTTC. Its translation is CAWSGIREANYGYTF.

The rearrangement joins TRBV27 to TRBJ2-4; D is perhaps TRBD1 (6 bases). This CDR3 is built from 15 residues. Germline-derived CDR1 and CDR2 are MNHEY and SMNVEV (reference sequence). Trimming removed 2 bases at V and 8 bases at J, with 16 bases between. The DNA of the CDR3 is TGTGCCAGCAGTTTAAGGGCCAGGGGAAGGGACATTCAGTACTTC. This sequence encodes CASSLRARGRDIQYF.

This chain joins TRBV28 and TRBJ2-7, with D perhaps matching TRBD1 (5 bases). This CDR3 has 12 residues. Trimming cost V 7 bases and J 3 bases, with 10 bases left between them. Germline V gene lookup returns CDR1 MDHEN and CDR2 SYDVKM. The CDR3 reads CASNAGLYEQYF. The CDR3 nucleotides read TGTGCCAGCAACGCAGGGCTCTACGAGCAGTACTTC.

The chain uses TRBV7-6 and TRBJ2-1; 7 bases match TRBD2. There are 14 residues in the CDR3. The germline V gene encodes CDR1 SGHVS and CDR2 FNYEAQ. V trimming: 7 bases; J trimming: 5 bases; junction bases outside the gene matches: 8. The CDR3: CASIEGRGNNEQFF. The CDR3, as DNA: TGTGCCAGCATCGAAGGGCGGGGGAACAATGAGCAGTTCTTC.

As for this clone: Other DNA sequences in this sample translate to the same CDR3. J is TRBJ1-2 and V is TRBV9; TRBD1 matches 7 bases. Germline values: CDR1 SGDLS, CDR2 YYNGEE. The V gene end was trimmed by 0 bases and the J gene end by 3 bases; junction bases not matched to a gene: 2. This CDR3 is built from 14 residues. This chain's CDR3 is CASSVDRGHYGYTF. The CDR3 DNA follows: TGTGCCAGCAGCGTAGACAGGGGACACTATGGCTACACCTTC.

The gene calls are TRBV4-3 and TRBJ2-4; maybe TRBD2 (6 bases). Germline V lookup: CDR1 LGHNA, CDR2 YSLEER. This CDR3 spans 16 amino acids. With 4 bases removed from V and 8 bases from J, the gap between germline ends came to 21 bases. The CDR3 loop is CASSRAGSQGGDIQYF. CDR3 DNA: TGCGCCAGCAGCCGAGCCGGGAGCCAGGGTGGGGACATTCAGTACTTC.